One sample yielded the 8 T cell receptor beta chains listed below, sequenced in a study of identical twins. TCRdb itself ran the 5' RACE reads through MiXCR, one entry per CDR3 protein. The sample carries approximately 680,000 distinct CDR3 sequences, just over 7% recorded once. The same sample was also studied in work on yellow fever vaccine responses in identical twins.

Sample: PBMCs. The receptors were sampled from a woman between 18 and 30 years old in good health.

This clonotype was detected ten times or more. The rearrangement links TRBV27 to TRBJ2-5, with 9 bases identical to TRBD2. Germline CDR1 reads MNHEY; CDR2 reads SMNVEV (reference sequence). This CDR3 is 15 amino acids long. The trim removed 5 bases at V and 2 bases at J, leaving 6 bases unmatched. The CDR3 nucleotides read TGTGCCAGCAGTGTGACTAGCGGTGTACAAGAGACCCAGTACTTC. This codes for CASSVTSGVQETQYF.

This clonotype has a handful of counts. The V call is TRBV12-3 or TRBV12-4, the J call TRBJ2-4; 9 bases line up with TRBD2. Trimming at V came to 0 bases and at J to 6 bases, leaving 0 bases not matched to a gene. This CDR3 is 14 amino acids long. The CDR3 DNA reads as TGTGCCAGCAGTTTAGCACTAGCGGGAAACATTCAGTACTTC. Amino acids: CASSLALAGNIQYF.

V usage is TRBV28 and J usage is TRBJ2-1, with TRBD2 matching 7 bases. The CDR3 runs to 17 residues. The junction had 12 bases not matched to a gene; V was cut back by 2 bases and J by 5 bases. Germline CDR1 and CDR2: MDHEN and SYDVKM. CDR3: CASSLTWAGAQDNEQFF. In nucleotides, the CDR3 is TGTGCCAGCAGTTTAACCTGGGCGGGAGCCCAGGACAATGAGCAGTTCTTC.

CDR3 nucleotide sequence: TGCAGCGTTCCCGGACTAGCGGGAATCTCCTACAATGAGCAGTTCTTC. It yields the protein CSVPGLAGISYNEQFF. The chain joins TRBV29-1 to TRBJ2-1, with 12 bases fitting TRBD2. The CDR3 runs to 16 residues. CDR1 SQVTM and CDR2 ANQGSEA come from the germline V gene. The junction had 5 bases not matched to a gene; V was cut back by 5 bases and J by 0 bases.

This clonotype was seen a handful of times. The chain is built from TRBV6-1 and TRBJ2-3, with D unclear. The V end lost 3 bases, the J end lost 4 bases, and 14 bases lay between the germline ends. From germline, CDR1 is MNHNS and CDR2 SASEGT. The CDR3 runs to 15 residues. In DNA form, the CDR3 reads TGTGCCAGCAGTGACCGTTCAGGTGCGCCAGATACGCAGTATTTT. This translates into CASSDRSGAPDTQYF.

This clonotype was recorded a few times. V is TRBV7-9 and J is TRBJ2-7; possibly TRBD1 for D (6 bases). CDR3 length equals 14 residues. V lost 5 bases to trimming and J lost 1 base, with 12 bases between them. Germline CDR1 reads SEHNR; CDR2 reads FQNEAQ (reference sequence). The CDR3 protein is CASSPQGLSYEQYV. The DNA for the CDR3 is TGTGCCAGCAGCCCCCAGGGGTTGTCCTACGAGCAGTACGTC.

This sequence joins TRBV7-2 and TRBJ2-3; D may match TRBD1 or TRBD2 (7 bases each). Germline CDR1 and CDR2: SGHTA and FQGNSA. This CDR3 is built from 17 residues. Trimming took 2 bases from V and 3 from J, leaving 18 bases between them. The CDR3 reads CASSLPLGEGATDTQYF. DNA of the CDR3: TGTGCCAGCAGCTTACCACTGGGGGAGGGGGCGACAGATACGCAGTATTTT.

The chain is built from TRBV6-5 and TRBJ2-3; TRBD1 aligns across 10 bases. Germline lookup yields CDR1 MNHEY and CDR2 SVGAGI. This CDR3 spans 17 amino acids. The V gene end was trimmed by 0 bases and the J gene end by 6 bases; junction bases not matched to a gene: 9. CDR3 coding DNA: TGTGCCAGCAGTTACTCAATTACGGGACAGGGGAGGGATACGCAGTATTTT. This sequence encodes CASSYSITGQGRDTQYF.